The TCR beta chain described here comes from a study of blood T cell repertoires in COVID-19. Background on the study: Researchers got acute and convalescent COVID-19 samples from the United States, Italy and Spain. T cells, B-cell-depleted T cells, or PBMCs provided the cDNA or gDNA that served as material.

Individuals aged about 18 to 100 years were recruited from fewer than 30 US areas. Membership in each cohort depended on participant-reported clinical history. Profiled with immunoSEQ multiplex PCR; TCRdb holds only in-frame clones, not every one. The table lists hundreds of thousands of clones, 88% of them singletons, with roughly 2% in the top ten. From germline, CDR1 is LGHNA and CDR2 YNFKEQ. This CDR3 contains 15 residues. Between the trimmed V and J ends, which lost 0 bases and 7 bases, there was a span of 15 bases. Specimen: PBMCs or T cells enriched from blood (not recorded which). The sequence came from a woman aged 55-75 years in a cohort exposed to, infected with or recovered from COVID-19 (not recorded which). The V call is TRBV4-2, the J call TRBJ1-2; maybe TRBD1 (6 bases). CDR3 sequence: CASSQDPPGDPGYTF. In nucleotides, the CDR3 is TGTGCCAGCAGCCAAGATCCGCCAGGGGACCCTGGCTACACCTTC.